This T cell receptor beta chain was sequenced during a study of blood T cell repertoires in COVID-19. People in the exposed group encountered a COVID-19 case within 2 weeks before entering the study. The table came from immunoSEQ multiplex PCR; TCRdb's copy has only in-frame clones and leaves some out. The profile shows about 370,000 clones, more than 85% of them singletons. V dropped 0 bases and J dropped 6 bases, with 8 bases sitting between them. The CDR3 sequence is 13 residues long. The germline V gene has CDR1 LGHNA and CDR2 YSLEER. The chain joins TRBV4-3 to TRBJ1-2, with D possibly being TRBD1 (5 bases). The source is a woman between 35 and 50 years old who had been exposed to COVID-19. The sequencing input was PBMCs or T cells enriched from blood (not recorded which). The DNA of the CDR3 is TGCGCCAGCAGCCAAGATCGGGGGGATGGCTACACCTTC. It codes for CASSQDRGDGYTF.